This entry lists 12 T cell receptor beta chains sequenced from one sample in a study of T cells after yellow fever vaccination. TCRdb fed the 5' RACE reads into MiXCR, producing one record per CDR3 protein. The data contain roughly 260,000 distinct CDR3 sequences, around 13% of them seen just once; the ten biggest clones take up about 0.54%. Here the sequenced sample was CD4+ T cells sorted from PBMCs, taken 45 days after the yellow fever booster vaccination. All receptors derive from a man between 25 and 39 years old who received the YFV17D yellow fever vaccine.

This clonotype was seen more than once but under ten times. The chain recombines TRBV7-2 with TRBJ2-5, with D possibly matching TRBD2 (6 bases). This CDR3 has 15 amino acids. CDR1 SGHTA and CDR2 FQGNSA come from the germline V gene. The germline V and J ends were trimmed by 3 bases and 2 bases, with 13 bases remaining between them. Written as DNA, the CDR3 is TGTGCCAGCAGCTTTGGGGGACTCGAACAAGAGACCCAGTACTTC. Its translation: CASSFGGLEQETQYF.

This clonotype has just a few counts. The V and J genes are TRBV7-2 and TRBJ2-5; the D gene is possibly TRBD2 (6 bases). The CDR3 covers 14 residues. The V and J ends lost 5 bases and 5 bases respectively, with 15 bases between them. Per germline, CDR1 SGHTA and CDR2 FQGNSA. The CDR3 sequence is CASSPRLGRETQYF. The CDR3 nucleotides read TGTGCCAGCAGCCCCCGACTAGGGCGGGAGACCCAGTACTTC.

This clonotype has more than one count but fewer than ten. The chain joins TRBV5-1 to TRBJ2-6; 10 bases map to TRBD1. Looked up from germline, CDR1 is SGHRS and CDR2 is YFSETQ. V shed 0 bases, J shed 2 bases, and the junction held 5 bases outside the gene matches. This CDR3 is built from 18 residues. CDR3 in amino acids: CASSLVGTGATGANVLTF. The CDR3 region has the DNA TGCGCCAGCAGCTTGGTTGGGACAGGGGCCACTGGGGCCAACGTCCTGACTTTC.

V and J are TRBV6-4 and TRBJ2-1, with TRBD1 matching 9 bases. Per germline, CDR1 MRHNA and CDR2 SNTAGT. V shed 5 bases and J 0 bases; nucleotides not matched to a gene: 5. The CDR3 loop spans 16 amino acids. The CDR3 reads CASSRQGGISYNEQFF. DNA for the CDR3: TGTGCCAGCAGTCGACAGGGGGGCATCTCCTACAATGAGCAGTTCTTC.

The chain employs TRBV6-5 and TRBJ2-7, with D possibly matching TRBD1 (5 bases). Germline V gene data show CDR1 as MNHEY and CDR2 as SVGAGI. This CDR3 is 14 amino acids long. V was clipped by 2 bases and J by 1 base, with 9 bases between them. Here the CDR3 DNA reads TGTGCCAGCAGTTACCTGCAGGGATCCTACGAGCAGTACTTC. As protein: CASSYLQGSYEQYF.

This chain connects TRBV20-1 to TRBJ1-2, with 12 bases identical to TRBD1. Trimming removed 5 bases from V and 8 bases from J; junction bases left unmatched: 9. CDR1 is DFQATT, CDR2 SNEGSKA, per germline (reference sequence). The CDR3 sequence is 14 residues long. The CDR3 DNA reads TGCAGTGCTTCTGTGGGACAGGGGGCGCCCGGCTACACCTTC. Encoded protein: CSASVGQGAPGYTF.

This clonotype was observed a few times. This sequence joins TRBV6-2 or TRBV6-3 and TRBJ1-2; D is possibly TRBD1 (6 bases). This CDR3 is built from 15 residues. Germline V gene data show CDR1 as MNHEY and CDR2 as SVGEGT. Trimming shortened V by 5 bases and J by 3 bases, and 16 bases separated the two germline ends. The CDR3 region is CASSEAGTSDYGYTF. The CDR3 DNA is TGTGCCAGCAGTGAGGCAGGGACATCCGACTATGGCTACACCTTC.

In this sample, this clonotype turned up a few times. The CDR3 DNA is TGTGCCATCCAATCGGGCGGCGCCAGGGGCAATGAGCAGTTCTTC. Residues: CAIQSGGARGNEQFF. This chain uses TRBV6-1 with TRBJ2-1; perhaps TRBD1 as D (6 bases). The germline V and J ends were trimmed by 10 bases and 6 bases, with 22 bases remaining between them. The CDR3 spans 15 residues. From germline, CDR1 is MNHNS and CDR2 SASEGT.

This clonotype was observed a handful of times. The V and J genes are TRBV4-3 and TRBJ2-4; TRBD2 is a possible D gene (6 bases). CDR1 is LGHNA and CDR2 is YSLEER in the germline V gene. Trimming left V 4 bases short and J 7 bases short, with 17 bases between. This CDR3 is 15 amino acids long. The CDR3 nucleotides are TGCGCCAGCAGCCCGGGATATAGCGGTGTTAACATTCAGTACTTC. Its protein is CASSPGYSGVNIQYF.

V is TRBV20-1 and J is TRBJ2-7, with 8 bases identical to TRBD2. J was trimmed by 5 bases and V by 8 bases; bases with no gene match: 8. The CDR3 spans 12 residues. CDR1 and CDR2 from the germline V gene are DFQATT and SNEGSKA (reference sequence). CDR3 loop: CSTQSGGHEQYF. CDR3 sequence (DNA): TGCAGTACTCAAAGCGGGGGTCACGAGCAGTACTTC.

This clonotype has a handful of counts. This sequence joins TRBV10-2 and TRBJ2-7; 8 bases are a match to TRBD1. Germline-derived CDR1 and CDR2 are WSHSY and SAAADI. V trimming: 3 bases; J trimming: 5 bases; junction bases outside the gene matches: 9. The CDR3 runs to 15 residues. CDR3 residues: CASSERTGLRDEQYF. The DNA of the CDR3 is TGCGCCAGCAGTGAACGGACAGGGTTGCGCGACGAGCAGTACTTC.

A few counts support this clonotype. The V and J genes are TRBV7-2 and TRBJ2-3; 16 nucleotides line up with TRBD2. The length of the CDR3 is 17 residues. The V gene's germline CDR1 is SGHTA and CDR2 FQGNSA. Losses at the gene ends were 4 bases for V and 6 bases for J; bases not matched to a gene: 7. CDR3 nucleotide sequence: TGTGCCAGCAGCTCTACGGGACTAGCGGGGGGGTGGGATACGCAGTATTTT. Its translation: CASSSTGLAGGWDTQYF.